This TCR beta chain was documented in a study of human thymus T cells. Thymic material originated from resections removed in the course of corrective heart surgery. Produced via immunoSEQ multiplex PCR; TCRdb's table is partial and in-frame only. The table shows some 120,000 clones, with around 94% occurring only once. The CDR3 is made up of 14 amino acids. V lost 7 bases to trimming and J lost 5 bases, with 15 bases between them. Per the germline V gene, CDR1 is MNHNY and CDR2 is SVGAGI (reference sequence). The chain has TRBV6-6 and TRBJ2-1; D is perhaps TRBD2 (5 bases). The material sequenced was thymus tissue. The clonotype was recovered from a boy younger than two with a congenital heart defect but otherwise immunologically healthy. CDR3 DNA sequence: TGTGCCAGCATGGTGGCTAGCCGGAACAATGAGCAGTTCTTC. Translation gives CASMVASRNNEQFF.